Listed below are T cell receptor beta chains from one sample, sequenced in a study of cytomegalovirus exposure and HLA in healthy donors. TCRdb's copy holds only in-frame clones and misses some; the assay was immunoSEQ multiplex PCR. Among 120,000 to 150,000 clones listed, 82% were seen once. Sequenced: PBMCs. All receptors derive from a man younger than 30 in good health and CMV-seropositive. CDR3s include the opening cysteine and the closing phenylalanine or tryptophan. Each record gives: J gene, V gene, clone size, D gene, CDR3 DNA, CDR3 protein. D genes are given only for firm matches. Expanded clones are given a class, and other clones once, few, many or no size at all.

TRBJ2-5,TRBV15,.,.,TGTGCCACCAGCAGAGGGGGACACGGACAAGAGACCCAGTACTTC,CATSRGGHGQETQYF
TRBJ1-1,TRBV12-5,.,.,TGTGCTAGTGGTTTGGTACTAAGTCAGGGGAACACTGAAGCTTTCTTT,CASGLVLSQGNTEAFF
TRBJ1-1,TRBV6-5,once,.,TGTGCCAGCAGTTACGCGGTATCCTCTAACACTGAAGCTTTCTTT,CASSYAVSSNTEAFF
TRBJ2-7,TRBV6-1,once,TRBD1,TGTGCCAGCAGTTCTTCCTCAGGGGGATCCTACGAGCAGTACTTC,CASSSSSGGSYEQYF
TRBJ1-2,TRBV6-5,.,.,TGTGCCAGCAGCCCCCATCAACAGGGATACTATGGCTACACCTTC,CASSPHQQGYYGYTF
TRBJ2-7,TRBV4-1,.,.,TGCGCCAGCAGCCAGGGAAGGGCAGGGACCTACGAGCAGTACTTC,CASSQGRAGTYEQYF
TRBJ2-3,TRBV5-4,few,TRBD1,TGTGCCAGCAGCTTGGGGACAGGCTCAGATACGCAGTATTTT,CASSLGTGSDTQYF
TRBJ1-5,TRBV7-9,.,.,TGTGCCAGCAGCTTTACGACAGACAATCAGCCCCAGCATTTT,CASSFTTDNQPQHF
TRBJ1-5,TRBV28,.,.,TGTGCCAGCAGAGGTCCCGGACAGTCAGATCAGCCCCAGCATTTT,CASRGPGQSDQPQHF
TRBJ2-7,TRBV28,.,TRBD1,TGTGCCAGCGGAACCGGGACAGGGTTCTACGAGCAGTACTTC,CASGTGTGFYEQYF
TRBJ2-1,TRBV11-2,.,.,TGTGCCAGCAGCTCGACCAGGGGTGAGCAGTTCTTC,CASSSTRGEQFF
TRBJ1-1,TRBV19,.,.,TGTGCCAGTAGTATAACAGGGAACACTGAAGCTTTCTTT,CASSITGNTEAFF
TRBJ1-5,TRBV4-1,.,TRBD1,TGCGCCAGCAGCCAATTCCCACAGGGGGCTAATCAGCCCCAGCATTTT,CASSQFPQGANQPQHF
TRBJ1-2,TRBV6-5,few,.,TGTGCCAGCAGATCCCCGGGAGGAAACTATGGCTACACCTTC,CASRSPGGNYGYTF
TRBJ1-3,TRBV11-3,.,TRBD1,TGTGCCAGCAGCACCAGGGGGCTGAACACCATATATTTT,CASSTRGLNTIYF
TRBJ1-1,TRBV6-5,.,.,TGTGCCAGCAGTTACTCCTCCCTTGACAGGAATACTGAAGCTTTCTTT,CASSYSSLDRNTEAFF
TRBJ2-2,TRBV6-1,once,.,TGTGCCAGCAGTGACGGGGGGAACACCGGGGAGCTGTTTTTT,CASSDGGNTGELFF
TRBJ2-1,TRBV9,.,TRBD2,TGTGCCAGCAGCTACGGGACTAGCGGGAGGGATGAGCAGTTCTTC,CASSYGTSGRDEQFF
TRBJ2-7,TRBV4-2,.,TRBD2,TGTGCCAGCAGACTGACTAGCGGGACCTACGAGCAGTACTTC,CASRLTSGTYEQYF
TRBJ1-2,TRBV5-4,.,TRBD1,TGTGCCAGCTCCCCCGGACAGGGTAACTATGGCTACACCTTC,CASSPGQGNYGYTF
TRBJ2-7,TRBV19,.,.,TGTGCCAGTAGTGCTGGGGCCTCCTACGAGCAGTACTTC,CASSAGASYEQYF
TRBJ2-1,TRBV25-1,once,TRBD1,TGTGCCAGCAGAGACAGGGGGTCCGAGCAGTTCTTC,CASRDRGSEQFF
TRBJ2-5,TRBV10-2,.,.,TGCGCCAGCAGACTTCCGGGAGTTACCCAAGAGACCCAGTACTTC,CASRLPGVTQETQYF
TRBJ2-1,TRBV27,.,.,TGTGCCAGCAGTGATAGTTTAGTCTCCTACAATGAGCAGTTCTTC,CASSDSLVSYNEQFF
TRBJ2-3,TRBV4-1,few,TRBD2,TGCGCCAGCAGCCAGTCGACTAGCGGGGTGTATACGCAGTATTTT,CASSQSTSGVYTQYF
TRBJ1-5,TRBV5-6,few,TRBD1,TGTGCCAGCAGCCTTATGACAGGGGCGCCCAGCAATCAGCCCCAGCATTTT,CASSLMTGAPSNQPQHF